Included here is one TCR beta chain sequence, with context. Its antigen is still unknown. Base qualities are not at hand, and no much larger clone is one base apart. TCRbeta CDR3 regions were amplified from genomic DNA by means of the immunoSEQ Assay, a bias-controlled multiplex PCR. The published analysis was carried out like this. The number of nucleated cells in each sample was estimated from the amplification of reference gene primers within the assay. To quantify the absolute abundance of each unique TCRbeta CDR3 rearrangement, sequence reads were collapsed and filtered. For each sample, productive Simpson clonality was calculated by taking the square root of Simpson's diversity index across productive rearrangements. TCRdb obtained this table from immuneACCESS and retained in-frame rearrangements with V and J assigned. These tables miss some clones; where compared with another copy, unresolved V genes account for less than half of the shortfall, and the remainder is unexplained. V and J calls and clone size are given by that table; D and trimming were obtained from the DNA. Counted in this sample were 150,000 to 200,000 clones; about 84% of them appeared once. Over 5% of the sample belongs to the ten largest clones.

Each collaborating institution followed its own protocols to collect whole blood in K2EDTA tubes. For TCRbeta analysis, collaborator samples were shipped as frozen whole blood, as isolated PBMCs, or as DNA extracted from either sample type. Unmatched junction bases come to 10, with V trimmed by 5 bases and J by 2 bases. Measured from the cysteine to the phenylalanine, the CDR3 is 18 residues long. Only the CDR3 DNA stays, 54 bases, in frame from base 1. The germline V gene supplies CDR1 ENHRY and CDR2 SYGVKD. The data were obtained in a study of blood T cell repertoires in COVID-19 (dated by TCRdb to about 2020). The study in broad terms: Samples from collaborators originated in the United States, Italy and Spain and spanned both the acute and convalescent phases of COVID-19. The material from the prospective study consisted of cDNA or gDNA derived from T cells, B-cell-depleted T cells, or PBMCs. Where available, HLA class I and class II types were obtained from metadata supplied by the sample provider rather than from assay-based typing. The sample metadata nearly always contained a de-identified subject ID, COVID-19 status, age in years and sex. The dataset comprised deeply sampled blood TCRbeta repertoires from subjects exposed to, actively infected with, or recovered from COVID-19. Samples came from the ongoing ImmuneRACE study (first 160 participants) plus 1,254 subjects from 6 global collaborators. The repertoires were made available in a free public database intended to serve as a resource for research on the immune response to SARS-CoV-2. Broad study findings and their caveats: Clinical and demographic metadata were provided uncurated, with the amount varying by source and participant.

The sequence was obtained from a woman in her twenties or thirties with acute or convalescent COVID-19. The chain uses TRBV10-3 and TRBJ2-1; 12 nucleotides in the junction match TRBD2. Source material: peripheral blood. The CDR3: CAISSGLAGTITYNEQFF. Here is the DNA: TGTGCCATCAGTTCCGGACTAGCGGGGACAATCACCTACAATGAGCAGTTCTTC.